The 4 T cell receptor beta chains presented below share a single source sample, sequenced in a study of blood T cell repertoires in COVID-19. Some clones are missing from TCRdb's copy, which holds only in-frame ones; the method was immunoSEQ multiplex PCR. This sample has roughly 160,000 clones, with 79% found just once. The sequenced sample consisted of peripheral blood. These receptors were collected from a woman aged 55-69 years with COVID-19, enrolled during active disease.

CDR3 in amino acids: CASSFARYNEQFF. The CDR3 DNA reads TGTGCCAGCAGCTTTGCCAGATACAATGAGCAGTTCTTC. The genes are TRBV7-9 and TRBJ2-1; D unclear. Germline CDR1 and CDR2: SEHNR and FQNEAQ (reference sequence). The CDR3 extends over 13 amino acids. V lost 3 bases and J lost 4, with 7 bases in between.

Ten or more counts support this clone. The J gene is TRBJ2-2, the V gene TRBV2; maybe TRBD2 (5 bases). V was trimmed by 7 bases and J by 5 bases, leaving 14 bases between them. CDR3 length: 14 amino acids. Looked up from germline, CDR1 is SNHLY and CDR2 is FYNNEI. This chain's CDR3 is CASKRGERTGELFF. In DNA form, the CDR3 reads TGTGCCAGCAAACGGGGTGAGCGGACCGGGGAGCTGTTTTTT.

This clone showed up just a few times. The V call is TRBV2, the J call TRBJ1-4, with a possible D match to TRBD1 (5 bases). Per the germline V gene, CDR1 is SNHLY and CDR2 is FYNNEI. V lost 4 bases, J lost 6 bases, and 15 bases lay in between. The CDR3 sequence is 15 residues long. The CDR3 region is CASSGLAGRDEKLFF. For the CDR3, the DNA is TGTGCCAGCAGTGGGCTGGCAGGGAGGGATGAAAAACTGTTTTTT.

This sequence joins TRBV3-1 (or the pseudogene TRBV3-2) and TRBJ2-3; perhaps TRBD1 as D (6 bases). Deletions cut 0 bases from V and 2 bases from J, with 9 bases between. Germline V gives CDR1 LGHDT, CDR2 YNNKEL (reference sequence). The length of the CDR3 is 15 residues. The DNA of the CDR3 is TGTGCCAGCAGCCAAGATCCGGGACACACAGATACGCAGTATTTT. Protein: CASSQDPGHTDTQYF.